These 9 T cell receptor beta chains were sequenced from one sample in a study of blood T cells in healthy people across ages. Sample-barcoded 5' priming and a J-beta primer mix drove a second PCR of about 6 to 12 cycles. Each CDR3 protein is one row after TCRdb ran MiXCR on the 5' RACE reads. Of fewer than 800,000 distinct CDR3 sequences in the sample, around 25% are singletons; the top ten hold more than 8%. The same specimen was also included in a second study, on T cells of mothers and their children.

Specimen: blood. The source is a boy aged 5-17 years in good health.

The chain is built from TRBV29-1 and TRBJ2-5; a possible D gene is TRBD2 (6 bases). CDR1 is SQVTM and CDR2 is ANQGSEA in the germline V gene. V lost 7 bases to trimming and J lost 4 bases, with 22 bases between them. The length of the CDR3 is 15 residues. The chain's CDR3 is CSARGSGGDLETQYF. The DNA for the CDR3 is TGCAGCGCTAGAGGATCGGGCGGGGACTTAGAGACCCAGTACTTC.

The J gene is TRBJ1-2, the V gene TRBV7-2; weak D call: TRBD1 (6 bases). Germline V gene lookup returns CDR1 SGHTA and CDR2 FQGNSA. With 5 bases removed from V and 8 bases from J, the gap between germline ends came to 21 bases. The CDR3 loop spans 15 amino acids. CDR3 in DNA: TGTGCCAGCAGCCCGCCCGCAGGGGTAACTCGAGGCTACACCTTC. Translated: CASSPPAGVTRGYTF.

The chain joins TRBV29-1 to TRBJ2-1; D tentatively fits TRBD1 or TRBD2 (6 bases each). CDR3 size: 14 residues. Germline loops: CDR1 SQVTM, CDR2 ANQGSEA. Trimming stripped 5 bases from V and 3 bases from J, with 14 bases between. The CDR3 DNA reads as TGCAGCGTTCTAACGGGGGCGATCTACAATGAGCAGTTCTTC. Translating gives CSVLTGAIYNEQFF.

In the case of this clonotype: The junction differs from germline at one of its ends, possibly a read error. The chain employs TRBV27 and TRBJ2-7, with 7 bases identical to TRBD1. Germline V gene sequence: CDR1 MNHEY, CDR2 SMNVEV (reference sequence). The CDR3 is 14 residues long. The CDR3 loop reads CASSPGTVSYERYF. The DNA of the CDR3 is TGTGCCAGCAGCCCCGGGACAGTATCCTACGAGCGGTACTTC.

The chain is built from TRBV28 and TRBJ2-7; D unresolved. The CDR3 contains 13 residues. Trimming cost V 4 bases and J 2 bases, with 9 bases left between them. Per germline, CDR1 MDHEN and CDR2 SYDVKM. The DNA of the CDR3 is TGTGCCAGCAGTTATCAGGTCCCCTACGAGCAGTACTTC. Amino acids: CASSYQVPYEQYF.

This clonotype showed up just a few times. This chain connects TRBV20-1 to TRBJ2-7; no definite D call. The germline V gene has CDR1 DFQATT and CDR2 SNEGSKA (reference sequence). V lost 7 bases, J lost 9 bases, and 7 bases lay in between. This CDR3 is built from 8 residues. The CDR3 spells CSDSWQYF. Written as DNA, the CDR3 is TGCAGTGACTCTTGGCAGTACTTC.

This clonotype turned up a few times. The chain joins TRBV28 to TRBJ2-3; weak D call: TRBD1 (5 bases). The CDR3 totals 14 residues. The germline V gene encodes CDR1 MDHEN and CDR2 SYDVKM. Deletions cut 3 bases from V and 7 bases from J, with 14 bases between. CDR3 region: CASSLDGSGYTQYF. The CDR3 DNA follows: TGTGCCAGCAGTTTGGACGGCTCAGGGTATACGCAGTATTTT.

Concerning this clonotype: The conserved phenylalanine or tryptophan normally closing the CDR3 is absent here, so this likely arose from a read error. This chain connects TRBV29-1 to TRBJ2-7, with D perhaps matching TRBD2 (5 bases). Germline CDR1 SQVTM, CDR2 ANQGSEA. V was shortened by 0 bases and J by 3 bases, with 12 bases between the two germline ends. The CDR3 is made up of 14 amino acids. CDR3 nucleotides: TGCAGCGTTGAAGAGGAGGAAATGGGCTACGAGCAGTACTCC. As protein: CSVEEEEMGYEQYS.

This clonotype was seen only once. This chain uses TRBV7-9 with TRBJ2-3; D is unresolved. The CDR3 runs 13 residues. V was shortened by 4 bases and J by 2 bases, with 7 bases between the two germline ends. Germline CDR1 SEHNR, CDR2 FQNEAQ (reference sequence). The chain's CDR3 is CASSWSYTDTQYF. DNA of the CDR3: TGTGCCAGCAGCTGGAGTTACACAGATACGCAGTATTTT. Combining the CDR3 with reference TRBV7-9 and TRBJ2-3 gives the whole variable domain DTGVSQNPRHKITKRGQNVTFRCDPISEHNRLYWYRQTLGQGPEFLTYFQNEAQLEKSRLLSDRFSAERPKGSFSTLEIQRTEQGDSAMYLCASSWSYTDTQYFGPGTRLTVL.